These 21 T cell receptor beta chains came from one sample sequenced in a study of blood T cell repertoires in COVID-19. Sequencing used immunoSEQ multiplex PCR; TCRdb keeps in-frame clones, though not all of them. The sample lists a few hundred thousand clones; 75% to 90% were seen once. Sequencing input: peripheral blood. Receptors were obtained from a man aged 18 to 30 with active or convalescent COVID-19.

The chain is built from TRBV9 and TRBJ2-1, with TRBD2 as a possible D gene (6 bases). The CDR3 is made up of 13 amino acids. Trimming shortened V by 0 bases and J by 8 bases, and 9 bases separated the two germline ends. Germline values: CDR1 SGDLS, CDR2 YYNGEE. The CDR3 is CASSVGGVHEQFF. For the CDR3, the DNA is TGTGCCAGCAGCGTAGGGGGGGTCCATGAGCAGTTCTTC.

CDR3: CASSIPGGGSSYTF. The CDR3 nucleotides are TGTGCCAGTAGTATCCCAGGGGGAGGAAGTAGCTACACCTTC. The V call is TRBV19, the J call TRBJ1-2; 7 bases line up with TRBD1. Trimming took 3 bases from V and 9 from J; bases not matched to a gene: 10. The V gene's germline CDR1 is LNHDA and CDR2 SQIVND (reference sequence). CDR3 length: 14 residues.

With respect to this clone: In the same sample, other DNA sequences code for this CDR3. The CDR3 nucleotides are TGCGCCAGCAGCCAAGATCGTGGGGGAGGTCAGCCCCAGCATTTT. Protein product: CASSQDRGGGQPQHF. V and J are TRBV4-3 and TRBJ1-5, with D tentatively TRBD1 (5 bases). The CDR3 sequence is 15 residues long. CDR1 is LGHNA, CDR2 YSLEER, per germline. The V gene lost 0 bases and the J gene lost 6 bases, with 12 bases spanning the gap.

The CDR3 bases are TGTGCCACCAGCCGGGACAGTCAGCCCCAGCATTTT. This gives the protein CATSRDSQPQHF. The chain recombines TRBV15 with TRBJ1-5; TRBD1 aligns across 7 bases. V shed 5 bases, J shed 6 bases, and the junction held 1 base outside the gene matches. The CDR3 contains 12 residues. CDR1 LNHNV and CDR2 YYDKDF come from the germline V gene (reference sequence).

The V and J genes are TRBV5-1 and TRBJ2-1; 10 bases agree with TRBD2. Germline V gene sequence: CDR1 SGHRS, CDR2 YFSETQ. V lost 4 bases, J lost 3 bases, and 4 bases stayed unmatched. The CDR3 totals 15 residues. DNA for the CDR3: TGCGCCAGCAGCGCTAGCGGGGGATTCTACAATGAGCAGTTCTTC. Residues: CASSASGGFYNEQFF.

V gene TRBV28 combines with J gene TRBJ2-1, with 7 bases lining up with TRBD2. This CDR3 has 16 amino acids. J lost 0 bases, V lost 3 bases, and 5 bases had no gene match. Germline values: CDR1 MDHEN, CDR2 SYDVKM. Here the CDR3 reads CASSLGGGGSYNEQFF. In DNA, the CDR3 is TGTGCCAGCAGTTTGGGGGGGGGTGGCTCCTACAATGAGCAGTTCTTC.

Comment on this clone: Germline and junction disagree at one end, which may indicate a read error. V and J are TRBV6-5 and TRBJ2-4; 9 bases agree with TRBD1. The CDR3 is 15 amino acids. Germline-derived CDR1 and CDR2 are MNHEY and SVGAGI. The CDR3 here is CASSYSGTGSRIQYF. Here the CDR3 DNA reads TGTGCCAGCAGCTACTCCGGGACAGGGTCGCGCATTCAGTACTTC.

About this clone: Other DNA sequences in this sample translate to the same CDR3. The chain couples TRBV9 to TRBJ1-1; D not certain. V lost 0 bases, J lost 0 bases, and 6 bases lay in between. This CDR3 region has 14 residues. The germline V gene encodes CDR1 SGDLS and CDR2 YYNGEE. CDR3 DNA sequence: TGTGCCAGCAGCGTAGCAGTCATGAACACTGAAGCTTTCTTT. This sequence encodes CASSVAVMNTEAFF.

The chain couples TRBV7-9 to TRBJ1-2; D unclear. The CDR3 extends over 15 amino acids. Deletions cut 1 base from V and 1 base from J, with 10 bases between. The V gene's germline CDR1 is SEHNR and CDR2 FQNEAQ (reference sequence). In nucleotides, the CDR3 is TGTGCCAGCAGCTTAGGCCCGTACGGTAACTATGGCTACACCTTC. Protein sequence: CASSLGPYGNYGYTF.

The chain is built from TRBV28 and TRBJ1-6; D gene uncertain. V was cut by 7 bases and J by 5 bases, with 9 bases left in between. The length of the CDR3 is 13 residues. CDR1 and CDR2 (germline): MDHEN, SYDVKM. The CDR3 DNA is TGTGCCAGCACGCAGGCTAATAATTCACCCCTCCACTTT. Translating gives CASTQANNSPLHF. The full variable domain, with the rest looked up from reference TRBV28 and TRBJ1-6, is DVKVTQSSRYLVKRTGEKVFLECVQDMDHENMFWYRQDPGLGLRLIYFSYDVKMKEKGDIPEGYSVSREKKERFSLILESASTNQTSMYLCASTQANNSPLHFGNGTRLTVT.

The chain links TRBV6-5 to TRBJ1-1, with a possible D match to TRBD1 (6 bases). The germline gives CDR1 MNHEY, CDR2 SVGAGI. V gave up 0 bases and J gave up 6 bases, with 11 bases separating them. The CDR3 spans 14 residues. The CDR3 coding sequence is TGTGCCAGCAGTTACTCGCCAGGGGTTTCTGAAGCTTTCTTT. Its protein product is CASSYSPGVSEAFF.

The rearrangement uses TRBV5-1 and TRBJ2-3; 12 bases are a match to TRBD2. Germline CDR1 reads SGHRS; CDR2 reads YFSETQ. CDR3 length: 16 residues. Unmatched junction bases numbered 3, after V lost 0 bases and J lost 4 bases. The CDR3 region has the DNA TGCGCCAGCAGCTTGGCGCTAGCGGGAGGGCCAGATACGCAGTATTTT. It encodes CASSLALAGGPDTQYF.

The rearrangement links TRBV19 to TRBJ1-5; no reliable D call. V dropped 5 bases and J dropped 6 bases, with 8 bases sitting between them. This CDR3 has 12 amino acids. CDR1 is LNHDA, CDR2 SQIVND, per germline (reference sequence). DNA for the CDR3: TGTGCCAGTAGTCCAACGGGTCAGCCCCAGCATTTT. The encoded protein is CASSPTGQPQHF.

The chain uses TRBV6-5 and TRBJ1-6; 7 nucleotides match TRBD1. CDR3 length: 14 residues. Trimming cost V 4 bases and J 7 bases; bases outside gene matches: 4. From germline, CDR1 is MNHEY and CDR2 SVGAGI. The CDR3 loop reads CASSLQGHNSPLHF. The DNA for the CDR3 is TGTGCCAGCAGTTTACAGGGGCACAATTCACCCCTCCACTTT.

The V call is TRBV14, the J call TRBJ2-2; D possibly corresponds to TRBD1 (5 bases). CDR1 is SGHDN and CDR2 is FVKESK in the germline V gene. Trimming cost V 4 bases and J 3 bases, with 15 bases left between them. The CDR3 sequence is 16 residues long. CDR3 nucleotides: TGTGCCAGCAGCCCTAGACGTGACAGTTACACCGGGGAGCTGTTTTTT. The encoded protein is CASSPRRDSYTGELFF.

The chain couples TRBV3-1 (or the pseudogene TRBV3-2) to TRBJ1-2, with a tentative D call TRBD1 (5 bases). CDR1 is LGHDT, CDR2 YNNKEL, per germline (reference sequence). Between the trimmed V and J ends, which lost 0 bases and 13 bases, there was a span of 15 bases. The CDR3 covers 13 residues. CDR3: CASSQEDFGAVTF. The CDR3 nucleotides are TGTGCCAGCAGCCAAGAAGATTTTGGGGCAGTCACCTTC.

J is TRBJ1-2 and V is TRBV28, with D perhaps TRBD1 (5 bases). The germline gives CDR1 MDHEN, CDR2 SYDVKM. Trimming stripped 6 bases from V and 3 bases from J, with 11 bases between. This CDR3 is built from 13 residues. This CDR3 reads CASREDKYYGYTF. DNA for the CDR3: TGTGCCAGCAGAGAGGACAAATACTATGGCTACACCTTC.

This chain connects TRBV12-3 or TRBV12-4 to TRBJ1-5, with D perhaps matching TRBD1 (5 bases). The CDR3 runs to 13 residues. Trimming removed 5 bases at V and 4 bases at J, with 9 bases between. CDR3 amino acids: CASSVTVNQPQHF. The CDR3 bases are TGTGCCAGCAGTGTGACAGTGAATCAGCCCCAGCATTTT.

The CDR3 loop reads CASSHSLILGGNNEQFF. For the CDR3, the DNA is TGTGCCAGCAGCCACTCCCTAATCTTGGGGGGGAACAATGAGCAGTTCTTC. The rearrangement joins TRBV3-1 (or the pseudogene TRBV3-2) to TRBJ2-1, with TRBD2 matching over 7 bases. The CDR3 covers 17 residues. The trim removed 3 bases at V and 5 bases at J, leaving 13 bases unmatched. Germline assignment: CDR1 LGHDT and CDR2 YNNKEL (reference sequence).

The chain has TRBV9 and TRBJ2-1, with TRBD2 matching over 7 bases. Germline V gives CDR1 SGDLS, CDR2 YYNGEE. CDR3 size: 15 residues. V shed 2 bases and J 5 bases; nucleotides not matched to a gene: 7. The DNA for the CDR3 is TGTGCCAGCAGCGTTAGCGGGCTTTGGGACAATGAGCAGTTCTTC. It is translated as CASSVSGLWDNEQFF.

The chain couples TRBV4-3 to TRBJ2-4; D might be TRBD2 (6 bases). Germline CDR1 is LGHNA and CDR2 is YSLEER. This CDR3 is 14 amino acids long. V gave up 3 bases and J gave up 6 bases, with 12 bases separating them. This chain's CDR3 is CASSQTDGRNIQYF. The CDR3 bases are TGCGCCAGCAGCCAGACAGACGGGAGAAACATTCAGTACTTC.